This T cell receptor (beta chain) was captured by sequencing in a study of blood T cell repertoires in COVID-19. Study-level information: Researchers got acute and convalescent COVID-19 samples from the United States, Italy and Spain.

The protocol was immunoSEQ multiplex PCR, while the TCRdb copy is restricted to in-frame clones and leaves out a portion. The top ten hold around 18% of the sample, which has about 330,000 clones, more than 85% seen once. CDR1 and CDR2 (germline): SGHNT, YENEEA. With V trimmed by 2 bases and J by 2 bases, 6 bases remained unmatched. This CDR3 comprises 16 residues. The chain couples TRBV11-3 to TRBJ2-1, with 7 bases lining up with TRBD2. This receptor was taken from a woman aged 30 to 39 who had recovered from COVID-19. Material for sequencing was PBMCs or T cells enriched from blood (not recorded which). The DNA for the CDR3 is TGTGCCAGCAGCTTACTGGCGGGACTACCCTACAATGAGCAGTTCTTC. Protein: CASSLLAGLPYNEQFF.